Shown below are 20 T cell receptor beta chains from a single sample sequenced in a study of OX40 agonist ivuxolimab in advanced cancers. Using immunoSEQ multiplex PCR, the repertoire was profiled, and TCRdb retains in-frame clones only, with some absent. The sample yields around 80,000 clones, 85% seen once. The sample was CD4+ or CD8+ T cells sorted from blood, taken in a trial of the OX40 agonist ivuxolimab. The receptors stem from an adult with an advanced solid tumor such as melanoma, head and neck, liver or kidney cancer.

The CDR3: CAWSTDSLPTF. The DNA of the CDR3 is TGTGCCTGGAGTACGGACAGTCTTCCCACCTTC. The rearrangement joins TRBV30 to TRBJ1-2; tentative D call: TRBD1 (6 bases). V gave up 2 bases and J gave up 13 bases, with 14 bases separating them. This CDR3 comprises 11 residues. Germline V CDR1 and CDR2: GTSNPN, SVGIG (reference sequence). The whole variable domain, remainder taken from reference TRBV30 and TRBJ1-2, is SQTIHQWPATLVQPVGSPLSLECTVEGTSNPNLYWYRQAAGRGLQLLFYSVGIGQISSEVPQNLSASRPQDRQFILSSKKLLLSDSGFYLCAWSTDSLPTFGSGTRLTVV.

The rearrangement links TRBV5-8 to TRBJ2-6; no firm D call. This CDR3 contains 15 residues. CDR1 is SGHTS, CDR2 YDEGEE, per germline. V dropped 2 bases and J dropped 1 base, with 7 bases sitting between them. CDR3 region: CASSFELSGANVLTF. CDR3 bases: TGTGCCAGCAGCTTTGAACTATCTGGGGCCAACGTCCTGACTTTC.

This clone was observed a handful of times. V and J are TRBV2 and TRBJ1-2; D remains unclear. Deletions cut 7 bases from V and 4 bases from J, with 13 bases between. Per the germline V gene, CDR1 is SNHLY and CDR2 is FYNNEI. The CDR3 is 13 amino acids. The CDR3 coding sequence is TGTGCCAGCAAGCAAACAGACCTCTATGGCTACACCTTC. Protein: CASKQTDLYGYTF. Looking up the rest from reference TRBV2 and TRBJ1-2 gives the full variable domain: EPEVTQTPSHQVTQMGQEVILRCVPISNHLYFYWYRQILGQKVEFLVSFYNNEISEKSEIFDDQFSVERPDGSNFTLKIRSTKLEDSAMYFCASKQTDLYGYTFGSGTRLTVV.

The chain combines TRBV7-8 with TRBJ2-2; the D is unclear. This CDR3 has 17 residues. Germline V gives CDR1 SGHVS, CDR2 FQNEAQ. V dropped 6 bases and J dropped 6 bases, with 23 bases sitting between them. This CDR3 reads CASSSRALVRMAGELFF. CDR3 bases: TGTGCCAGCAGTTCTCGGGCTTTGGTCAGAATGGCCGGGGAGCTGTTTTTT.

In nucleotides, the CDR3 is TGTGCCAGCAGCCAAGGATATGCTTCCTCCTACGAGCAGTACTTC. Its translation is CASSQGYASSYEQYF. This sequence joins TRBV4-2 and TRBJ2-7; no clear D. The ends were cut back, 1 base at V and 0 bases at J, with 10 bases in the middle. The CDR3 totals 15 residues. The germline gives CDR1 LGHNA, CDR2 YNFKEQ.

The CDR3 region has the DNA TGTGCCTGGAGTGTACGAAGGGGCGGGGGGAGAGGCTACACCTTC. It yields the protein CAWSVRRGGGRGYTF. The chain uses TRBV30 and TRBJ1-2, with D tentatively TRBD1 (5 bases). Germline V gene sequence: CDR1 GTSNPN, CDR2 SVGIG (reference sequence). The CDR3 runs 15 residues. Trimming took off 0 bases at V and 8 bases at J, with 19 bases between the two ends. Full variable domain (missing parts from reference TRBV30 and TRBJ1-2): SQTIHQWPATLVQPVGSPLSLECTVEGTSNPNLYWYRQAAGRGLQLLFYSVGIGQISSEVPQNLSASRPQDRQFILSSKKLLLSDSGFYLCAWSVRRGGGRGYTFGSGTRLTVV.

The chain combines TRBV30 with TRBJ2-3; no clear D. Trimming took off 0 bases at V and 4 bases at J, with 11 bases between the two ends. Germline assignment: CDR1 GTSNPN and CDR2 SVGIG (reference sequence). This CDR3 has 14 amino acids. The CDR3 loop reads CAWSVGQKADTQYF. The CDR3 DNA sequence: TGTGCCTGGAGTGTAGGGCAAAAGGCAGATACGCAGTATTTT.

The chain couples TRBV7-2 to TRBJ2-2, with 11 bases identical to TRBD2. The CDR3 contains 17 residues. Germline trimming cut 4 bases from V and 2 bases from J; bases unmatched to any gene: 6. Germline values: CDR1 SGHTA, CDR2 FQGNSA. This CDR3 reads CASSSGLAGANTGELFF. The CDR3 region has the DNA TGTGCCAGCAGCTCCGGACTAGCGGGCGCCAACACCGGGGAGCTGTTTTTT.

V gene TRBV14 combines with J gene TRBJ1-6, with D unclear. The CDR3 is 14 amino acids. V shed 3 bases and J shed 7 bases, with 10 bases lying between them. Germline V lookup: CDR1 SGHDN, CDR2 FVKESK. The CDR3 nucleotides read TGTGCCAGCAGCCAGGGTTTCTGGAATTCACCCCTCCACTTT. Protein sequence: CASSQGFWNSPLHF.

V usage is TRBV19 and J usage is TRBJ1-4; D unresolved. V gave up 6 bases and J gave up 7 bases, with 9 bases separating them. Germline-derived CDR1 and CDR2 are LNHDA and SQIVND (reference sequence). The CDR3 is made up of 12 amino acids. The CDR3 is CASRIKAEKLFF. The DNA of the CDR3 is TGTGCCAGTAGAATCAAAGCTGAAAAACTGTTTTTT.

Concerning this clone itself: The sample carries other DNA sequences with the same CDR3. The V call is TRBV9, the J call TRBJ1-3; D is undetermined. The CDR3 is 13 amino acids. Trimming took off 1 base at V and 3 bases at J, with 5 bases between the two ends. Germline lookup yields CDR1 SGDLS and CDR2 YYNGEE. The chain's CDR3 is CASSVLGGNTIYF. The CDR3 nucleotides read TGTGCCAGCAGCGTATTGGGTGGAAACACCATATATTTT.

This clone was counted once. The chain has TRBV6-6 and TRBJ1-2, with D unresolved. Germline CDR1 reads MNHNY; CDR2 reads SVGAGI (reference sequence). The CDR3 totals 12 residues. The V end lost 4 bases, the J end lost 8 bases, and 11 bases lay between the germline ends. DNA for the CDR3: TGTGCCAGCAGTTCCCCAAGCCTAGGCTACACCTTC. This gives the protein CASSSPSLGYTF.

This sequence joins TRBV6-6 and TRBJ1-5; D perhaps matches TRBD1 (5 bases). The V gene lost 6 bases and the J gene lost 4 bases, with 7 bases spanning the gap. The germline CDR1 and CDR2 sequences are MNHNY and SVGAGI (reference sequence). The CDR3 is made up of 12 amino acids. CDR3 region: CASRNRNQPQHF. The CDR3 nucleotides are TGTGCCAGCAGGAACAGGAATCAGCCCCAGCATTTT.

The V call is TRBV7-2, the J call TRBJ1-1; D uncertain. Trimming took off 1 base at V and 0 bases at J, with 9 bases between the two ends. The CDR3 runs 15 residues. The germline gives CDR1 SGHTA, CDR2 FQGNSA. This CDR3 is CASSLVSGMNTEAFF. CDR3 DNA sequence: TGTGCCAGCAGCTTAGTTTCCGGGATGAACACTGAAGCTTTCTTT.

The V call is TRBV7-3, the J call TRBJ2-6; 7 positions agree with TRBD1. The junction had 5 bases not matched to a gene; V was cut back by 3 bases and J by 0 bases. Per germline, CDR1 SGHTA and CDR2 FQGTGA. This CDR3 contains 17 residues. DNA of the CDR3: TGTGCCAGCAGCTTGTCCCGGGACAGCTCTGGGGCCAACGTCCTGACTTTC. It specifies CASSLSRDSSGANVLTF.

The chain is built from TRBV6-6 and TRBJ2-7, with 9 bases fitting TRBD1. Trimming at V came to 6 bases and at J to 2 bases, leaving 5 bases not matched to a gene. The CDR3 spans 14 residues. CDR1 and CDR2 (germline): MNHNY, SVGAGI (reference sequence). This chain's CDR3 is CASSPGTGPYEQYF. The CDR3 coding sequence is TGTGCCAGCAGCCCCGGGACAGGGCCCTACGAGCAGTACTTC.

The chain has TRBV7-9 and TRBJ1-2; D unresolved. The germline V gene has CDR1 SEHNR and CDR2 FQNEAQ (reference sequence). The germline V and J ends were trimmed by 1 base and 8 bases, with 8 bases remaining between them. The CDR3 has 12 residues. The CDR3 DNA sequence: TGTGCCAGCAGCTTAGACGTAGGGGGCTACACCTTC. Its translation: CASSLDVGGYTF.

The rearrangement links TRBV13 to TRBJ2-5, with 9 bases lining up with TRBD2. Trimming removed 0 bases from V and 2 bases from J; junction bases left unmatched: 4. The CDR3 is made up of 16 amino acids. In germline, CDR1 is PRHDT, CDR2 FYEKMQ (reference sequence). The CDR3 DNA sequence: TGTGCCAGCAGCTTAGGACGACTAGCGGCTCAAGAGACCCAGTACTTC. This encodes CASSLGRLAAQETQYF.

This chain joins TRBV6-4 and TRBJ1-3; no definite D call. This CDR3 has 16 amino acids. Between the trimmed V and J ends, which lost 6 bases and 3 bases, there was a span of 18 bases. Germline V gene data show CDR1 as MRHNA and CDR2 as SNTAGT. CDR3 protein: CASRNSDSLFGNTIYF. The DNA for the CDR3 is TGTGCCAGCAGAAACAGCGATTCCCTCTTTGGAAACACCATATATTTT.

The chain is built from TRBV7-2 and TRBJ2-3; D is unclear. The CDR3 sequence is 15 residues long. V was pared by 2 bases and J by 2 bases, with 11 bases between. Germline V gene lookup returns CDR1 SGHTA and CDR2 FQGNSA. CDR3 sequence: CASSLNPPLTDTQYF. DNA of the CDR3: TGTGCCAGCAGCTTAAACCCCCCCCTCACAGATACGCAGTATTTT.